Each of the 20 T cell receptor beta chains below was sequenced from the same sample in a study of blood T cell repertoires in COVID-19. Generated by immunoSEQ multiplex PCR, the TCRdb table keeps only in-frame clones and is missing some. In the table there are about 43,000 clones, 87% of which are singletons. Sequenced material: peripheral blood. These TCRs come from an elderly woman with active COVID-19.

The CDR3: CASSPRPGSSYNSPLHF. In nucleotides, the CDR3 is TGTGCCAGCTCACCACGTCCCGGGAGCTCCTATAATTCACCCCTCCACTTT. The J gene is TRBJ1-6, the V gene TRBV18, with no clear D. CDR1 and CDR2 (germline): KGHSH, LQKENI. Trimming removed 1 base at V and 0 bases at J, with 10 bases between. The CDR3 extends over 17 amino acids.

V usage is TRBV5-5 and J usage is TRBJ2-5, with 14 bases identical to TRBD2. Germline V gene sequence: CDR1 SGHKS, CDR2 YYEKEE (reference sequence). The CDR3 is 17 residues long. The V segment lost 4 bases and the J segment 6 bases; nucleotides outside the gene matches: 11. The CDR3 protein is CASSGPQTSGGAQTQYF. The CDR3 region has the DNA TGTGCCAGCAGCGGCCCTCAGACTAGCGGGGGGGCCCAGACCCAGTACTTC.

Here the CDR3 DNA reads TGTGCCAGCACCCTTAGTAGGGGAAATCAGCCCCAGCATTTT. Translation gives CASTLSRGNQPQHF. The rearrangement uses TRBV28 and TRBJ1-5; maybe TRBD1 (5 bases). V was clipped by 7 bases and J by 4 bases, with 14 bases between them. Germline V gene data show CDR1 as MDHEN and CDR2 as SYDVKM. The CDR3 is 14 residues long. Filled out from reference TRBV28 and TRBJ1-5, the complete variable domain reads DVKVTQSSRYLVKRTGEKVFLECVQDMDHENMFWYRQDPGLGLRLIYFSYDVKMKEKGDIPEGYSVSREKKERFSLILESASTNQTSMYLCASTLSRGNQPQHFGDGTRLSIL.

This clone showed up just once. V and J are TRBV5-1 and TRBJ2-6, with D perhaps matching TRBD2 (6 bases). The V gene's germline CDR1 is SGHRS and CDR2 YFSETQ. This CDR3 has 19 residues. Trimming left V 3 bases short and J 0 bases short, with 19 bases between. The CDR3 DNA is TGCGCCAGCAGCTCCCCGGGACTCGCAGACGGCTCTGGGGCCAACGTCCTGACTTTC. It translates to CASSSPGLADGSGANVLTF.

This clone was detected a few times. The V call is TRBV19, the J call TRBJ2-2; D is uncertain. The V end was cut by 5 bases, the J end by 6 bases, with 10 bases between. The V gene's germline CDR1 is LNHDA and CDR2 SQIVND (reference sequence). CDR3 length equals 13 residues. The CDR3 is CASSATLAGELFF. The CDR3 DNA follows: TGTGCCAGTAGTGCTACTTTGGCCGGGGAGCTGTTTTTT. The variable domain in full, with the rest retrieved from reference TRBV19 and TRBJ2-2, is DGGITQSPKYLFRKEGQNVTLSCEQNLNHDAMYWYRQDPGQGLRLIYYSQIVNDFQKGDIAEGYSVSREKKESFPLTVTSAQKNPTAFYLCASSATLAGELFFGEGSRLTVL.

The V call is TRBV10-3, the J call TRBJ2-7; 12 bases match TRBD2. The CDR3 covers 16 residues. Germline CDR1 reads ENHRY; CDR2 reads SYGVKD. Trimming took 0 bases from V and 6 from J; bases not matched to a gene: 6. CDR3 region: CAISESLAGGEPEQYF. Written as DNA, the CDR3 is TGTGCCATCAGTGAGTCGCTAGCGGGGGGGGAACCCGAGCAGTACTTC.

The V gene is TRBV7-8, the J gene TRBJ2-7; 10 nucleotides align to TRBD2. The CDR3 loop spans 17 amino acids. Trimming cost V 5 bases and J 0 bases; bases outside gene matches: 10. The V gene's germline CDR1 is SGHVS and CDR2 FQNEAQ. In nucleotides, the CDR3 is TGTGCCAGCAGCCTCACGCGGACTAGCGGTAGCTCCTACGAGCAGTACTTC. This translates into CASSLTRTSGSSYEQYF.

The CDR3 loop is CSVSVGDRSTEAFF. In nucleotides, the CDR3 is TGCAGCGTTTCCGTAGGAGACAGGAGCACTGAAGCTTTCTTT. The chain is built from TRBV29-1 and TRBJ1-1, with a tentative D call TRBD1 (6 bases). V was cut by 5 bases and J by 4 bases, with 17 bases left in between. Germline V gene data show CDR1 as SQVTM and CDR2 as ANQGSEA. The CDR3 has 14 amino acids.

This rearrangement joins TRBV7-2 to TRBJ2-3; 9 bases are a match to TRBD2. Unmatched junction bases numbered 13, after V lost 0 bases and J lost 3 bases. The CDR3 length is 19 residues. Germline V gene lookup returns CDR1 SGHTA and CDR2 FQGNSA. The CDR3 DNA sequence: TGTGCCAGCAGCTTAGCGCGTGGCGGGGGGGCTGGGAGGACAGATACGCAGTATTTT. It translates to CASSLARGGGAGRTDTQYF.

The chain combines TRBV19 with TRBJ1-6; TRBD1 aligns across 8 bases. Trimming removed 2 bases from V and 10 bases from J; junction bases left unmatched: 16. CDR3 length equals 18 residues. CDR1 and CDR2 from the germline V gene are LNHDA and SQIVND (reference sequence). The CDR3 reads CASSIRRTGQVNGSPLHF. CDR3 DNA sequence: TGTGCCAGTAGTATACGTAGGACAGGGCAGGTGAACGGATCACCCCTCCACTTT. The whole variable domain, remainder taken from reference TRBV19 and TRBJ1-6, is DGGITQSPKYLFRKEGQNVTLSCEQNLNHDAMYWYRQDPGQGLRLIYYSQIVNDFQKGDIAEGYSVSREKKESFPLTVTSAQKNPTAFYLCASSIRRTGQVNGSPLHFGNGTRLTVT.

This clone was recorded only once. The genes are TRBV29-1 and TRBJ2-5, with 8 bases that match TRBD1. The CDR3 has 14 residues. In germline, CDR1 is SQVTM, CDR2 ANQGSEA. Unmatched junction bases numbered 7, after V lost 5 bases and J lost 2 bases. The CDR3 region is CSVRPGQGQETQYF. The CDR3 DNA reads TGCAGCGTTAGGCCCGGACAGGGACAAGAGACCCAGTACTTC.

This sequence joins TRBV27 and TRBJ2-4; 8 positions match TRBD2. The V segment lost 2 bases and the J segment 0 bases; nucleotides outside the gene matches: 12. The CDR3 has 19 amino acids. Germline loops: CDR1 MNHEY, CDR2 SMNVEV (reference sequence). CDR3: CASSLGTGGPNLAKNIQYF. The CDR3 DNA reads as TGTGCCAGCAGTTTAGGCACGGGGGGGCCCAATCTAGCCAAAAACATTCAGTACTTC.

This rearrangement joins TRBV18 to TRBJ2-1; D may be TRBD1 (5 bases). Trimming took 1 base from V and 5 from J, leaving 15 bases between them. The CDR3 loop spans 16 amino acids. Germline V gene sequence: CDR1 KGHSH, CDR2 LQKENI. DNA of the CDR3: TGTGCCAGCTCACCACAGGGGCGCGAACTTAACAATGAGCAGTTCTTC. Translation gives CASSPQGRELNNEQFF.

CDR3 protein: CASSDPLAVPGTQYF. The CDR3, as DNA: TGCGCCAGCAGTGATCCACTAGCAGTCCCCGGGACCCAGTACTTC. This chain joins TRBV10-2 and TRBJ2-5; tentatively, D is TRBD2 (6 bases). V lost 3 bases to trimming and J lost 7 bases, with 18 bases between them. The CDR3 loop spans 15 amino acids. CDR1 and CDR2 from the germline V gene are WSHSY and SAAADI.

This clone was detected only once. V is TRBV6-2 or TRBV6-3 and J is TRBJ1-6; no reliable D call. V was shortened by 5 bases and J by 9 bases, with 20 bases between the two germline ends. This CDR3 is 16 amino acids long. Germline-derived CDR1 and CDR2 are MNHEY and SVGEGT. CDR3 sequence reads: CASSQVRGLNSSPLHF. The CDR3 DNA reads TGTGCCAGCAGTCAGGTGCGAGGACTCAACTCTTCACCCCTCCACTTT.

The chain employs TRBV28 and TRBJ1-2; 7 bases are a match to TRBD1. Germline loops: CDR1 MDHEN, CDR2 SYDVKM. The trim removed 6 bases at V and 2 bases at J, leaving 9 bases unmatched. The CDR3 is 15 amino acids. The chain's CDR3 is CASSPGTAQNYGYTF. In nucleotides, the CDR3 is TGTGCCAGCAGCCCAGGGACAGCTCAGAACTATGGCTACACCTTC.

The chain joins TRBV24-1 to TRBJ2-2; D possibly corresponds to TRBD2 (5 bases). There are 16 residues in the CDR3. Germline-derived CDR1 and CDR2 are KGHDR and SFDVKD. Trimming removed 4 bases from V and 2 bases from J, with 13 bases in between. CDR3 nucleotide sequence: TGTGCCACCAGTGAAACGGGGTTATCCAACACCGGGGAGCTGTTTTTT. Its translation: CATSETGLSNTGELFF.

The J gene is TRBJ1-4, the V gene TRBV6-5; 8 nucleotides align to TRBD1. In germline, CDR1 is MNHEY, CDR2 SVGAGI. With V trimmed by 1 base and J by 8 bases, 6 bases remained unmatched. There are 15 residues in the CDR3. The CDR3 DNA is TGTGCCAGCAGTTACTTCCGGGACAGGCAAGAAAAACTGTTTTTT. It yields the protein CASSYFRDRQEKLFF.

The V call is TRBV5-1, the J call TRBJ1-3; 8 bases are shared with TRBD1. The germline gives CDR1 SGHRS, CDR2 YFSETQ. J gave up 1 base and V 4 bases, and 7 bases lay outside the gene matches. The CDR3 spans 16 residues. In nucleotides, the CDR3 is TGCGCCAGCAGCGGCGACAGGGGAGAGTCTGGAAACACCATATATTTT. Amino acids: CASSGDRGESGNTIYF.

The CDR3 DNA reads as TGTGCCACCAGTGAACCACGACAGGGGGATAGGAGCTACACCTTC. It translates to CATSEPRQGDRSYTF. The V and J genes are TRBV24-1 and TRBJ1-2; 9 nucleotides match TRBD1. Trimming removed 4 bases from V and 9 bases from J; junction bases left unmatched: 11. Germline CDR1 KGHDR, CDR2 SFDVKD. The length of the CDR3 is 15 residues.